This TCR beta chain was captured by sequencing in a study of tumor and adjacent non-tumor tissue in lung cancer (dated by TCRdb to 2017 to 2018). Context from the whole study: Patients with adenocarcinoma (approximately 11), squamous cell carcinoma (2) and small cell lung cancer (1) were included in the cohort. The 15 enrolled patients, of whom about 10 were men and 5 were women, were aged about 30 to 80 years and were diagnosed with TNM stage I to III disease. For each patient, one tumor sample and one normal lung sample were taken, giving approximately 33 paired specimens that underwent TCRbeta CDR3 sequencing. Sequencing produced 100 million to 150 million productive TCRbeta reads in total, an average of about 4.17 million reads per sample. Using bulk TCRbeta repertoires from 15 lung cancer patients, the study set lung tumor tissue side by side with matched distant non-tumor lung tissue.

RNA was isolated from bulk unsorted tissue, and RNA quality was assessed with a NanoDrop ND-1000 and an Agilent 2100. Donors were newly diagnosed lung cancer patients admitted for thoracic surgery in China between August and November 2014, without prior chemotherapy. Anyone who had undergone radiotherapy or chemotherapy before, or who had another cancer at the same time, was left out of the study. Pieces of surgical tissue measuring roughly 1-2.2 cm3 were kept in RNAlater solution and held at -80 degrees C until needed. What the research found in general, with its limitations: In normal lung, the top 100 clones accounted for a significantly larger cumulative share of the repertoire than in tumor tissue. Peripheral blood was not sequenced, so blood TCRbeta repertoires in these lung cancer patients were not examined. Younger patients had significantly higher TCR diversity, and higher tumor TCR diversity was associated with shorter overall and disease-free survival. Neither the sequencing platform nor unique molecular identifiers are mentioned in the methods. With only roughly 14 patients in the cohort, the authors noted that larger samples and more detailed clinical data are needed. Tumor tissue showed significantly greater TCR diversity (inverse Simpson) than normal lung tissue (approximately 400 vs 170, P = 0.0075, Mann-Whitney U test).

Libraries were constructed by multiplex PCR. TCRdb shows the sequencer as Illumina HiSeq 2500. TCRbeta libraries were built by three rounds of nested PCR using primers (Table S4), following protocols modified from ARM-PCR. PCR products of 200-500 bp were gel-excised and purified with the QIAquick gel extraction kit before sequencing. The authors processed their data as follows. Reads were cleaned with Trimmomatic, merged with FLASH into complete CDR3 sequences, and assigned to V(D)J germline segments with MiTCR. Clonal diversity was calculated as the inverse Simpson's index using VDJtools. Productive reads were defined as in-frame sequences without a premature stop codon. Clones were called with MiXCR by TCRdb after fastp trimmed the public reads at Q25, and only in-frame beta chains were retained. Merged by CDR3 protein, the rows form single entries marked with the most common genes and DNA. The V and J calls follow TCRdb's processing rather than the paper's. The sample records 55,000 to 70,000 distinct CDR3 sequences, approximately 63% of which are singletons. Of the sample, 20% falls within the top ten clones.

From the cysteine up to the phenylalanine, the CDR3 has a length of 12 residues. Solely the CDR3 DNA is kept, with 36 bases framed from the first base. The germline V gene (reference sequence) yields GTSNPN for CDR1 and SVGIG for CDR2. As for this clonotype: The clone's antigen remains unknown. The junction differs from germline at one of its ends, possibly a read error.

The chain is assembled from TRBV30 and TRBJ1-1, with no confident D gene call. Sequenced material: lung tumor tissue. This TCR came from a man between 50 and 59 years old with non-small cell lung cancer. The nucleotides read TGTGCCCGGAGTGTACTGGTGGAGCGGGCTTTCTTT. Its protein is CARSVLVERAFF.